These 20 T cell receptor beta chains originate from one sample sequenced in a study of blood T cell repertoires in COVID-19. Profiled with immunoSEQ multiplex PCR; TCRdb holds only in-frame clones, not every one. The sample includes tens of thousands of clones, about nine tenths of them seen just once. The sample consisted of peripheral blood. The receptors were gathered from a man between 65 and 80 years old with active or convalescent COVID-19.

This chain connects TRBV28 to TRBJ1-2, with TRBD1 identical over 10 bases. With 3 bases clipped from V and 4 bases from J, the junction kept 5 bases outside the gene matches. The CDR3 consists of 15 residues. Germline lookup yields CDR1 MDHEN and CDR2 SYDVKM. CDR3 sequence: CASSFGTGEIYGYTF. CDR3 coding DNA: TGTGCCAGCAGTTTCGGGACAGGGGAAATCTATGGCTACACCTTC.

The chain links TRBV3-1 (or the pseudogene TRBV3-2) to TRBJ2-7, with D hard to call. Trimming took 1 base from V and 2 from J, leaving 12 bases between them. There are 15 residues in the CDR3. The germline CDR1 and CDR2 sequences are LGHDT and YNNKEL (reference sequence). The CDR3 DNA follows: TGTGCCAGCAGCCAAGGATACCTCGCTACCTACGAGCAGTACTTC. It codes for CASSQGYLATYEQYF.

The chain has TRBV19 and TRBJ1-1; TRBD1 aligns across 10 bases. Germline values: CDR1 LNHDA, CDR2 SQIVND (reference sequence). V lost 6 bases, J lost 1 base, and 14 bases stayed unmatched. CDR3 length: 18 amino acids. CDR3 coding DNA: TGTGCCAGTAGCAGACAGGGGGCTTACTCGACCGGGAACACTGAAGCTTTCTTT. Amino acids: CASSRQGAYSTGNTEAFF.

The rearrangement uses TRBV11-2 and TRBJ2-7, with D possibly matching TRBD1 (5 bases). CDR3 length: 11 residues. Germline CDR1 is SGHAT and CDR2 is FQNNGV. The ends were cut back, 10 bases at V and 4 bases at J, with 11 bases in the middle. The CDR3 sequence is CATGSGYEQYF. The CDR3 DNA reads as TGTGCCACCGGTTCAGGGTACGAGCAGTACTTC.

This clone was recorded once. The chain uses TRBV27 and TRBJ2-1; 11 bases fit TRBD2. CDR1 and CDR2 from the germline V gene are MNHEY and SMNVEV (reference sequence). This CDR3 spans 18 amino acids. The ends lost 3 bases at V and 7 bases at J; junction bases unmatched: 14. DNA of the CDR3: TGTGCCAGCAGTTTTCGGGTAGCGGGAGGGCTTAACAGGAATGAGCAGTTCTTC. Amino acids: CASSFRVAGGLNRNEQFF.

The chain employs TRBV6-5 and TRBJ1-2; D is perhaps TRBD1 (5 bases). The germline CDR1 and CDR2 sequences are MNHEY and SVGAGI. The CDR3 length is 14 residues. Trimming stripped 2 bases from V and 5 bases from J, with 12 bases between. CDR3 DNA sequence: TGTGCCAGCAGTTACAGCGGGACCGAGTATGGCTACACCTTC. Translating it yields CASSYSGTEYGYTF.

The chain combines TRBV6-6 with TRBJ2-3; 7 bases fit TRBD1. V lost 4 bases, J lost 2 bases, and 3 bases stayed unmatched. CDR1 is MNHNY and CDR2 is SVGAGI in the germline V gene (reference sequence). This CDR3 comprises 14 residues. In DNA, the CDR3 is TGTGCCAGCAGTTCCGGGACAGTCACAGATACGCAGTATTTT. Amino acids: CASSSGTVTDTQYF.

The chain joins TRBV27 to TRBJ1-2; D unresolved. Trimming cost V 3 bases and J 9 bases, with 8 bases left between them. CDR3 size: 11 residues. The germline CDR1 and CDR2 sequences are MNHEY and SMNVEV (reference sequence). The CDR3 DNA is TGTGCCAGCAGTTTTAGTGGGCGCTACACCTTC. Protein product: CASSFSGRYTF.

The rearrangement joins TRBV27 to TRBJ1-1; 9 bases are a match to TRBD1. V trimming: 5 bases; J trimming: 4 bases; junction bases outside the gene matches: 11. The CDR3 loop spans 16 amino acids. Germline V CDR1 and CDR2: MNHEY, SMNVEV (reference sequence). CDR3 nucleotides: TGTGCCAGCAGTCGAACAGGGGGCGTTATCAGCACTGAAGCTTTCTTT. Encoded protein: CASSRTGGVISTEAFF.

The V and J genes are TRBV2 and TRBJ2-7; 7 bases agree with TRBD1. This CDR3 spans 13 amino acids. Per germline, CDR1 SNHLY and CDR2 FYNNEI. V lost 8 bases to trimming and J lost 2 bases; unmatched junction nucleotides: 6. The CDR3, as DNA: TGTGCCAGCGGCGGACAGGTAGCCTACGAGCAGTACTTC. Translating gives CASGGQVAYEQYF. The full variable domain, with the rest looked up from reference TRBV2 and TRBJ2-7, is EPEVTQTPSHQVTQMGQEVILRCVPISNHLYFYWYRQILGQKVEFLVSFYNNEISEKSEIFDDQFSVERPDGSNFTLKIRSTKLEDSAMYFCASGGQVAYEQYFGPGTRLTVT.

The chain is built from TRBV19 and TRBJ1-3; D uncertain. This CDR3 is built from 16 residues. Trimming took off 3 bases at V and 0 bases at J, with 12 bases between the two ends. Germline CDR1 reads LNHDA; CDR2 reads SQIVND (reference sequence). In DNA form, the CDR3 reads TGTGCCAGTAGTATTCACTCTACTTCCTCTGGAAACACCATATATTTT. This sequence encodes CASSIHSTSSGNTIYF.

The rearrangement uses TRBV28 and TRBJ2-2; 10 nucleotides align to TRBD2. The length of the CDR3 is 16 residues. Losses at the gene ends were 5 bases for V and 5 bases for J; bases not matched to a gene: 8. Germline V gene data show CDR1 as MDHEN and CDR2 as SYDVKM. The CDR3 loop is CASSPREREGTGELFF. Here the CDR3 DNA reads TGTGCCAGCAGTCCCCGGGAGCGGGAGGGAACCGGGGAGCTGTTTTTT.

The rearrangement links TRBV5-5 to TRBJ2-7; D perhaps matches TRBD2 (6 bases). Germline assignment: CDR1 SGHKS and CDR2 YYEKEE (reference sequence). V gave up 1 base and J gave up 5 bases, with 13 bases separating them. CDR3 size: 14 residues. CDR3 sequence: CASSLTGVQDEQYF. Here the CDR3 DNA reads TGTGCCAGCAGCTTGACGGGGGTTCAAGACGAGCAGTACTTC.

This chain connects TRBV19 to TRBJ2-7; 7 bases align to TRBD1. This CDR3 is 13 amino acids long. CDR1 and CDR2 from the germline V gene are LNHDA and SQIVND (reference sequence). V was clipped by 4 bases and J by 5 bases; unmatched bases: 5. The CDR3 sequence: CASSTQTGDEQYF. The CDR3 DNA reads TGTGCCAGTAGTACTCAAACAGGGGACGAGCAGTACTTC.

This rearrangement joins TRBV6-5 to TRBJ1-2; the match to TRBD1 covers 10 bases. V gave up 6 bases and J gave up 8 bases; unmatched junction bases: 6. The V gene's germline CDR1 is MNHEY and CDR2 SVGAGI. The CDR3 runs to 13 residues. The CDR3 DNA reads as TGTGCCAGCAGACGACAGGGGGCGCACGGCTACACCTTC. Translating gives CASRRQGAHGYTF.

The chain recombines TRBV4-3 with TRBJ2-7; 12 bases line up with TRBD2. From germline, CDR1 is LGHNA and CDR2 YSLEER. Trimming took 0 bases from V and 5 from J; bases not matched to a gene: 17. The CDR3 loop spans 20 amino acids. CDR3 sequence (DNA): TGCGCCAGCAGCCAAGATGTAGGTGGACTAGCGGGAACCCGAGCGGACGAGCAGTACTTC. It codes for CASSQDVGGLAGTRADEQYF.

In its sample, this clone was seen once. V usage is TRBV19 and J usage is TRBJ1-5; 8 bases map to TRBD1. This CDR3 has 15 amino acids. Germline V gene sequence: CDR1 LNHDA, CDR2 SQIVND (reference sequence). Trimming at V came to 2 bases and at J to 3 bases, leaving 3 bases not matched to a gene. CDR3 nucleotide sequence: TGTGCCAGTAGTATACGGACAGGGATCAATCAGCCCCAGCATTTT. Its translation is CASSIRTGINQPQHF.

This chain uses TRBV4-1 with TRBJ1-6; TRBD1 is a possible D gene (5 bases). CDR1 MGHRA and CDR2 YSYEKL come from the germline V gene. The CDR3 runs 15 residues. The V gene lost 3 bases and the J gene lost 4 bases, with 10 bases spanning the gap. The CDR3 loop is CASSHDQGYNSPLHF. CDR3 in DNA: TGCGCCAGCAGCCATGATCAGGGTTATAATTCACCCCTCCACTTT.

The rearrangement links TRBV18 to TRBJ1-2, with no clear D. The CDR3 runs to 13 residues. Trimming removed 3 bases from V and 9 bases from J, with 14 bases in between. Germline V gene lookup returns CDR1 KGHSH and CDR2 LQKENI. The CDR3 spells CASSPTREGSYTF. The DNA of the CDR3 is TGTGCCAGCTCACCGACGAGGGAGGGTAGCTACACCTTC.

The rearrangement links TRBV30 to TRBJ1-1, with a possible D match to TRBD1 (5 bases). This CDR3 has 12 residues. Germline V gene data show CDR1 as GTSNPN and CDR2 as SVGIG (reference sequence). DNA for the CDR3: TGTGCGAGGACACTGCTGAACACTGAAGCTTTCTTT. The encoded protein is CARTLLNTEAFF.